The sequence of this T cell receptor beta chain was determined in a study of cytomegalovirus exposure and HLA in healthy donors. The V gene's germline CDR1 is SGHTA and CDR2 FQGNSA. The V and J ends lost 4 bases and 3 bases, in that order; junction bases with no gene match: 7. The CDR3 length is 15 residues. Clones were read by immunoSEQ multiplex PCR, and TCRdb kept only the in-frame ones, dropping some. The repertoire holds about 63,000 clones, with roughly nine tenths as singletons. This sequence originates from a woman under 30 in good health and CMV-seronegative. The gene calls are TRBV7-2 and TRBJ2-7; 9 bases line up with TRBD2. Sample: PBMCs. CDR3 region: CASSYMGLAFYEQYF. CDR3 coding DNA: TGTGCCAGCAGCTACATGGGACTAGCCTTCTACGAGCAGTACTTC.